This TCR beta chain appears in the sequencing data of a study of shared clonotypes between healthy human individuals. The overall study: Every donor yielded three CD4 naive, three CD4 memory, two CD8 naive and one CD8 memory plate.

The protocol was immunoSEQ multiplex PCR, while the TCRdb copy is restricted to in-frame clones and leaves out a portion. Counted here are a few million clones, about 92% occurring once; the ten biggest clones make up over 0.12%. The CDR3 has 14 amino acids. Germline-derived CDR1 and CDR2 are SQVTM and ANQGSEA. V lost 5 bases, J lost 8 bases, and 21 bases lay in between. Turning to this clone: Antigen specificity is unknown.

General observations from the study: Donor clonotype sharing was expected to depend on sequencing depth.

The sequencing sample was made of naive CD4+ T cells sorted from blood. Regarding subset: CD45RA+ positively selected. This chain connects TRBV29-1 to TRBJ1-1; D perhaps matches TRBD1 (5 bases). The TCR originated in a man between 18 and 35 years old in good health. The CDR3 region is CSVLSGTALLEAFF. DNA for the CDR3: TGCAGCGTTCTGTCCGGGACGGCCCTTCTCGAAGCTTTCTTT.